This TCR beta chain was profiled in a study of control samples from healthy donors and cancer patients. In germline, CDR1 is MNHNS, CDR2 SASEGT. This CDR3 is 13 amino acids long. Trimming removed 1 base from V and 0 bases from J, with 3 bases in between. TCRdb's copy holds only in-frame clones and misses some; the assay was immunoSEQ multiplex PCR. The sample records about 120,000 clones, about 90% being singletons. The sequence derives from a man aged 18 to 35 in good health. Sequencing input: blood. This chain links TRBV6-1 with TRBJ1-1; D remains unclear. The CDR3 protein is CASSEVLNTEAFF. Written as DNA, the CDR3 is TGTGCCAGCAGTGAAGTATTGAACACTGAAGCTTTCTTT.